Listed here are 22 T cell receptor beta chains from one sample, sequenced in a study of blood T cell repertoires in COVID-19 (dated by TCRdb to 2018 to 2021). The receptor library was made with the immunoSEQ multiplex PCR assay. TCRdb stores this immuneACCESS table with in-frame sequences only. Part of the clones is absent; in the studies checked, under half of the shortfall reflects unresolved V genes, and no reason is known for the rest. Recorded for this sample are roughly 200,000 clones; approximately 83% of them occurred a single time. The ten largest clonotypes hold approximately 4.8% of the sample. The material sequenced was peripheral blood. These receptors were collected from a man aged 50-60 years with active or convalescent COVID-19.

The chain joins TRBV6-6 to TRBJ2-1; TRBD2 might be the D (6 bases). Trimming cost V 6 bases and J 3 bases, with 18 bases left between them. Germline CDR1 and CDR2: MNHNY and SVGAGI (reference sequence). The CDR3 is 16 residues long. In DNA, the CDR3 is TGTGCCAGCAGCAAACTCTTATCGGGGGACTACAATGAGCAGTTCTTC. Its translation: CASSKLLSGDYNEQFF.

This clone has just one count. The genes are TRBV7-2 and TRBJ1-2; D is perhaps TRBD1 (5 bases). The V gene's germline CDR1 is SGHTA and CDR2 FQGNSA. The V end was cut by 5 bases, the J end by 3 bases, with 16 bases between. This CDR3 is built from 15 residues. The CDR3 region is CASSPRGSRYYGYTF. As DNA, the CDR3 is TGTGCCAGCAGCCCTCGGGGGTCTCGTTACTATGGCTACACCTTC.

The sample holds one count of this clone. V and J are TRBV2 and TRBJ2-3, with TRBD1 matching over 8 bases. This CDR3 comprises 17 residues. CDR1 is SNHLY, CDR2 FYNNEI, per germline. With V trimmed by 0 bases and J by 1 base, 6 bases remained unmatched. Written as DNA, the CDR3 is TGTGCCAGCAGTGAAGCCAGGACAGGGACCCGCACAGATACGCAGTATTTT. Translating gives CASSEARTGTRTDTQYF.

The chain employs TRBV5-4 and TRBJ2-7; a weak D match, TRBD1 (5 bases). Germline V lookup: CDR1 SGHNT, CDR2 YYREEE (reference sequence). Trimming cost V 2 bases and J 6 bases, with 6 bases left between them. The CDR3 is 11 residues long. The CDR3 sequence: CASSFRAEQYF. CDR3 bases: TGTGCCAGCAGCTTCAGGGCCGAGCAGTACTTC. The whole variable domain, remainder taken from reference TRBV5-4 and TRBJ2-7, is ETGVTQSPTHLIKTRGQQVTLRCSSQSGHNTVSWYQQALGQGPQFIFQYYREEENGRGNFPPRFSGLQFPNYSSELNVNALELDDSALYLCASSFRAEQYFGPGTRLTVT.

The chain carries TRBV6-5 and TRBJ2-2; D is possibly TRBD1 (5 bases). Germline V gene data show CDR1 as MNHEY and CDR2 as SVGAGI. Trimming took off 6 bases at V and 4 bases at J, with 15 bases between the two ends. The CDR3 is made up of 15 amino acids. CDR3 nucleotides: TGTGCCAGCAGACCTCCCCAGGGATTCACCGGGGAGCTGTTTTTT. Translating gives CASRPPQGFTGELFF.

In its sample, this clone was seen a few times. J is TRBJ2-7 and V is TRBV28, with D tentatively TRBD1 (7 bases). This CDR3 region has 15 residues. Between the trimmed V and J ends, which lost 7 bases and 4 bases, there was a span of 20 bases. Germline CDR1 and CDR2: MDHEN and SYDVKM. CDR3 protein: CASNPRGRGVYEQYF. CDR3 nucleotide sequence: TGTGCCAGCAATCCGAGGGGCAGGGGGGTTTACGAGCAGTACTTC.

This clone was picked up one time. In nucleotides, the CDR3 is TGCGCCAGCAGCCAAGAGTCTCCTAGGGGTTTAATCTCCTACAATGAGCAGTTCTTC. It codes for CASSQESPRGLISYNEQFF. The chain has TRBV4-1 and TRBJ2-1; D possibly corresponds to TRBD1 (5 bases). Germline CDR1 reads MGHRA; CDR2 reads YSYEKL. V gave up 0 bases and J gave up 0 bases, with 18 bases separating them. The CDR3 runs to 19 residues.

This chain connects TRBV7-9 to TRBJ1-6; D might be TRBD1 (6 bases). The CDR3 extends over 16 amino acids. Trimming took 3 bases from V and 9 from J, leaving 18 bases between them. Germline loops: CDR1 SEHNR, CDR2 FQNEAQ (reference sequence). The DNA for the CDR3 is TGTGCCAGCAGCTTTGAGGGTCAGGGAGGGGGTTCACCCCTCCACTTT. Its translation is CASSFEGQGGGSPLHF.

CDR3 sequence reads: CASQNKGGSRVNEQFF. The CDR3, as DNA: TGTGCCAGTCAAAATAAGGGAGGCTCTAGGGTCAATGAGCAGTTCTTC. The J gene is TRBJ2-1, the V gene TRBV19; D is possibly TRBD2 (6 bases). V was shortened by 8 bases and J by 6 bases, with 23 bases between the two germline ends. CDR3 size: 16 residues. Germline loops: CDR1 LNHDA, CDR2 SQIVND (reference sequence).

This clone was recorded once. The chain has TRBV28 and TRBJ1-1, with D possibly being TRBD1 (6 bases). Germline V gene sequence: CDR1 MDHEN, CDR2 SYDVKM. The CDR3 is made up of 14 amino acids. Trimming stripped 7 bases from V and 5 bases from J, with 17 bases between. CDR3 DNA sequence: TGTGCCAGCACCACCCCGGGGGGCTGGACTGAAGCTTTCTTT. Its protein is CASTTPGGWTEAFF.

This rearrangement joins TRBV7-6 to TRBJ2-6, with D perhaps TRBD1 (7 bases). Looked up from germline, CDR1 is SGHVS and CDR2 is FNYEAQ. V lost 4 bases to trimming and J lost 3 bases, with 19 bases between them. The length of the CDR3 is 18 residues. For the CDR3, the DNA is TGTGCCAGCAGCTCGGGTGGAGGGGGCGCGGGTGGGGCCAACGTCCTGACTTTC. This codes for CASSSGGGGAGGANVLTF.

This rearrangement joins TRBV24-1 to TRBJ2-2; 8 bases agree with TRBD1. This CDR3 spans 16 amino acids. CDR1 is KGHDR, CDR2 SFDVKD, per germline. V gave up 1 base and J gave up 6 bases; unmatched junction bases: 6. The CDR3 loop is CATSDLGQGGPGELFF. In DNA, the CDR3 is TGTGCCACCAGTGATTTAGGACAGGGAGGTCCCGGGGAGCTGTTTTTT.

The V and J genes are TRBV15 and TRBJ2-7; 7 bases are shared with TRBD2. Trimming at V came to 1 base and at J to 3 bases, leaving 6 bases not matched to a gene. In germline, CDR1 is LNHNV, CDR2 YYDKDF (reference sequence). The CDR3 runs 15 residues. CDR3: CATSRGGGNSYEQYF. CDR3 DNA sequence: TGTGCCACCAGCAGAGGGGGAGGGAATAGCTACGAGCAGTACTTC.

The gene calls are TRBV7-2 and TRBJ2-7; no definite D call. This CDR3 contains 12 residues. Deletions cut 4 bases from V and 5 bases from J, with 9 bases between. Germline V CDR1 and CDR2: SGHTA, FQGNSA. The CDR3 region has the DNA TGTGCCAGCAGCTCCAAGTACAACGAGCAGTACTTC. Amino acids: CASSSKYNEQYF.

The gene calls are TRBV3-1 (or the pseudogene TRBV3-2) and TRBJ2-1; TRBD2 matches 9 bases. V lost 1 base, J lost 12 bases, and 1 base stayed unmatched. The CDR3 is made up of 12 amino acids. Germline-derived CDR1 and CDR2 are LGHDT and YNNKEL (reference sequence). The CDR3 spells CASSQVSGGQFF. CDR3 DNA sequence: TGTGCCAGCAGCCAAGTTAGCGGGGGGCAGTTCTTC.

This chain links TRBV9 with TRBJ2-1; 11 bases are shared with TRBD2. V shed 2 bases and J 4 bases; nucleotides not matched to a gene: 8. This CDR3 is 17 amino acids long. CDR1 and CDR2 from the germline V gene are SGDLS and YYNGEE. The CDR3 here is CASSVEGLAVRYNEQFF. For the CDR3, the DNA is TGTGCCAGCAGCGTGGAGGGACTAGCGGTCCGTTACAATGAGCAGTTCTTC. Combining the CDR3 with reference TRBV9 and TRBJ2-1 gives the whole variable domain DSGVTQTPKHLITATGQRVTLRCSPRSGDLSVYWYQQSLDQGLQFLIQYYNGEERAKGNILERFSAQQFPDLHSELNLSSLELGDSALYFCASSVEGLAVRYNEQFFGPGTRLTVL.

This chain links TRBV28 with TRBJ2-3; 8 nucleotides agree with TRBD2. Trimming at V came to 6 bases and at J to 4 bases, leaving 12 bases not matched to a gene. Per the germline V gene, CDR1 is MDHEN and CDR2 is SYDVKM. The CDR3 consists of 16 residues. The CDR3 DNA follows: TGTGCCAGCAGGGAGGGAACGGGGGGGAGGTCAGATACGCAGTATTTT. Amino acid sequence: CASREGTGGRSDTQYF. Filled out from reference TRBV28 and TRBJ2-3, the complete variable domain reads DVKVTQSSRYLVKRTGEKVFLECVQDMDHENMFWYRQDPGLGLRLIYFSYDVKMKEKGDIPEGYSVSREKKERFSLILESASTNQTSMYLCASREGTGGRSDTQYFGPGTRLTVL.

The chain carries TRBV11-2 and TRBJ1-1; a weak D match, TRBD1 (5 bases). Germline V gene sequence: CDR1 SGHAT, CDR2 FQNNGV. With 2 bases removed from V and 2 bases from J, the gap between germline ends came to 18 bases. This CDR3 has 17 residues. This CDR3 is CASSLTPRGIRNTEAFF. CDR3 in DNA: TGTGCCAGCAGCTTAACCCCTAGGGGTATCCGTAACACTGAAGCTTTCTTT.

This clone was counted a single time. The chain is built from TRBV14 and TRBJ2-1, with D possibly being TRBD2 (5 bases). This CDR3 region has 16 residues. V was shortened by 0 bases and J by 7 bases, with 16 bases between the two germline ends. Germline loops: CDR1 SGHDN, CDR2 FVKESK. In nucleotides, the CDR3 is TGTGCCAGCAGCCAAGATAGTACTAGTAATCTGAATGAGCAGTTCTTC. This codes for CASSQDSTSNLNEQFF.

The chain employs TRBV30 and TRBJ1-2, with D uncertain. The CDR3 totals 11 residues. The V and J ends lost 0 bases and 8 bases respectively, with 7 bases between them. Germline V lookup: CDR1 GTSNPN, CDR2 SVGIG (reference sequence). The CDR3 sequence is CAWSVSLGYTF. As DNA, the CDR3 is TGTGCCTGGAGTGTATCCCTGGGCTACACCTTC. The full variable domain, completed using reference TRBV30 and TRBJ1-2, is SQTIHQWPATLVQPVGSPLSLECTVEGTSNPNLYWYRQAAGRGLQLLFYSVGIGQISSEVPQNLSASRPQDRQFILSSKKLLLSDSGFYLCAWSVSLGYTFGSGTRLTVV.

This chain connects TRBV9 to TRBJ2-2, with a possible D match to TRBD2 (5 bases). The V gene lost 1 base and the J gene lost 2 bases, with 9 bases spanning the gap. The CDR3 contains 15 residues. Per the germline V gene, CDR1 is SGDLS and CDR2 is YYNGEE. Here the CDR3 DNA reads TGTGCCAGCAGCGTATCGGGGATAAACACCGGGGAGCTGTTTTTT. Amino acid sequence: CASSVSGINTGELFF.

The chain recombines TRBV4-3 with TRBJ2-3; 7 bases map to TRBD2. The CDR3 extends over 19 amino acids. From germline, CDR1 is LGHNA and CDR2 YSLEER. With V trimmed by 3 bases and J by 2 bases, 17 bases remained unmatched. The chain's CDR3 is CASSHGPGSGAGVTDTQYF. CDR3 coding DNA: TGCGCCAGCAGCCACGGACCGGGGTCCGGCGCGGGGGTCACAGATACGCAGTATTTT.